This T cell receptor beta chain derives from a study of T cell changes during pregnancy in multiple sclerosis. The CDR3 spans 15 residues. The germline CDR1 and CDR2 sequences are MDHEN and SYDVKM. Losses at the gene ends were 7 bases for V and 7 bases for J; bases not matched to a gene: 6. This table comes from immunoSEQ multiplex PCR, and its TCRdb copy is limited to in-frame clones, with some not included. In the table there are over 75,000 clones, roughly 92% of which are singletons. The V call is TRBV28, the J call TRBJ2-1; 14 bases align to TRBD2. Material: peripheral blood, obtained in the first trimester of pregnancy. The TCR was taken from a female donor with multiple sclerosis, enrolled in a pregnancy study. The CDR3 here is CASTPGLAGANEQFF. The CDR3 coding sequence is TGTGCCAGCACCCCGGGACTAGCGGGAGCAAATGAGCAGTTCTTC.